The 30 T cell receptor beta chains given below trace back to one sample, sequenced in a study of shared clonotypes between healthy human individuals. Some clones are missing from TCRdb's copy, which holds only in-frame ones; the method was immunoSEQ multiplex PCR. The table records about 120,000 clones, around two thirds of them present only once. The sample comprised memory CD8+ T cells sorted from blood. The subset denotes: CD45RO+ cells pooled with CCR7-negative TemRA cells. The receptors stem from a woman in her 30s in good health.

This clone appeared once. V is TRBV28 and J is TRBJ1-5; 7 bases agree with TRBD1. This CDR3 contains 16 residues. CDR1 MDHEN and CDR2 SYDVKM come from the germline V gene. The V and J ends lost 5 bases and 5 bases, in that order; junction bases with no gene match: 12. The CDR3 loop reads CASSAATGAGHQPQHF. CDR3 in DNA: TGTGCCAGCAGTGCCGCCACAGGGGCAGGCCATCAGCCCCAGCATTTT.

CDR3 nucleotides: TGTGCCAGCAGCTTTGGATTACCCCCCGATGAGCAGTTCTTC. Its protein is CASSFGLPPDEQFF. The V gene is TRBV7-9, the J gene TRBJ2-1; D not certain. Germline V gives CDR1 SEHNR, CDR2 FQNEAQ (reference sequence). V lost 3 bases and J 8 bases, leaving 14 bases between the germline ends. CDR3 length equals 14 residues.

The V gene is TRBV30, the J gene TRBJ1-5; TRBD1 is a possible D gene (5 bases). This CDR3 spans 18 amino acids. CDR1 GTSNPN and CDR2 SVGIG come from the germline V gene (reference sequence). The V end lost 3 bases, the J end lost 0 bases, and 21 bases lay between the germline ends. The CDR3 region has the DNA TGTGCCTGGAGCGCCACCGGGACGGCCATTAATAGCAATCAGCCCCAGCATTTT. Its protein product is CAWSATGTAINSNQPQHF.

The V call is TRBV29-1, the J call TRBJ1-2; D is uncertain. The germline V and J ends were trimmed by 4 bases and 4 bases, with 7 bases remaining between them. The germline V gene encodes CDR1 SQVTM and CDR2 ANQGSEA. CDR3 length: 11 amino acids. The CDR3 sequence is CSVGGGYGYTF. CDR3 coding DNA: TGCAGCGTTGGAGGAGGCTATGGCTACACCTTC.

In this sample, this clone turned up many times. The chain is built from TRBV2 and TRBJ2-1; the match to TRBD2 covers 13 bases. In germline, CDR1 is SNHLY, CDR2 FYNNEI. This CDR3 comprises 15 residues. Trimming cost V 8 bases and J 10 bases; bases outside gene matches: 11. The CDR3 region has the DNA TGTGCCAGCCCGAAGGGGACTAGCGGGGCCGCAGAGCAGTTCTTC. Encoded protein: CASPKGTSGAAEQFF.

The CDR3 spells CASSSQQGNEKLFF. In DNA, the CDR3 is TGCGCCAGCAGCTCGCAACAGGGTAATGAAAAACTGTTTTTT. This rearrangement joins TRBV4-1 to TRBJ1-4; the D gene is possibly TRBD1 (6 bases). The CDR3 is 14 amino acids. Germline V CDR1 and CDR2: MGHRA, YSYEKL. V gave up 5 bases and J gave up 4 bases, with 11 bases separating them.

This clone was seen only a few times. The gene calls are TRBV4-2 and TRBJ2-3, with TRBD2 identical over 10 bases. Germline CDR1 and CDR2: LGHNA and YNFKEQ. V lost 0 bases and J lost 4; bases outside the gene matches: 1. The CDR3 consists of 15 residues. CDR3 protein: CASSQEAGGPDTQYF. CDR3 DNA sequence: TGTGCCAGCAGCCAAGAAGCGGGAGGGCCAGATACGCAGTATTTT.

The CDR3 DNA sequence: TGTGCCAGTAAGGGACAGGGTTCTTCACCCCTCCACTTT. The encoded protein is CASKGQGSSPLHF. The chain recombines TRBV19 with TRBJ1-6; 9 nucleotides line up with TRBD1. The trim removed 7 bases at V and 9 bases at J, leaving 4 bases unmatched. CDR1 and CDR2 from the germline V gene are LNHDA and SQIVND (reference sequence). CDR3 length equals 13 residues.

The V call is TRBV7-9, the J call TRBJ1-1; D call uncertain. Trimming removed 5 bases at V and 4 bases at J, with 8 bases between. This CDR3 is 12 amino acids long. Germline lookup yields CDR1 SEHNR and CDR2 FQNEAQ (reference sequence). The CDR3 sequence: CASSVDATEAFF. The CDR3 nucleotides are TGTGCCAGCAGCGTAGATGCCACTGAAGCTTTCTTT.

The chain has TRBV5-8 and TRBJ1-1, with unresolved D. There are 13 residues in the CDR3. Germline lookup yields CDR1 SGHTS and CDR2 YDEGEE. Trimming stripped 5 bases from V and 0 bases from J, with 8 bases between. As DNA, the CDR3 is TGTGCCAGCAGGGACCCGATGAACACTGAAGCTTTCTTT. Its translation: CASRDPMNTEAFF.

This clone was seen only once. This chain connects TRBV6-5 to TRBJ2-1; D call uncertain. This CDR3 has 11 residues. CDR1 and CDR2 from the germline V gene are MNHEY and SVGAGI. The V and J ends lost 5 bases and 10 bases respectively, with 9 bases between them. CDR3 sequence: CASSNFGEQFF. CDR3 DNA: TGTGCCAGCAGTAATTTTGGGGAGCAGTTCTTC.

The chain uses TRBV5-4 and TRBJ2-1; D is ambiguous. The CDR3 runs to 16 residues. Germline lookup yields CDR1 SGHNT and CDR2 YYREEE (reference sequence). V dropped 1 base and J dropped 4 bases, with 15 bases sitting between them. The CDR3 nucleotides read TGTGCCAGCAGCTTGAGAACGGGCTCACCTTACAATGAGCAGTTCTTC. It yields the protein CASSLRTGSPYNEQFF.

The CDR3 loop is CASTLDRGLNNEKLFF. CDR3 coding DNA: TGTGCCAGCACTCTGGACAGGGGACTCAATAATGAAAAACTGTTTTTT. This sequence joins TRBV6-6 and TRBJ1-4; 9 positions match TRBD1. V was pared by 7 bases and J by 4 bases, with 10 bases of the junction left unmatched. This CDR3 contains 16 residues. Germline V gene data show CDR1 as MNHNY and CDR2 as SVGAGI (reference sequence).

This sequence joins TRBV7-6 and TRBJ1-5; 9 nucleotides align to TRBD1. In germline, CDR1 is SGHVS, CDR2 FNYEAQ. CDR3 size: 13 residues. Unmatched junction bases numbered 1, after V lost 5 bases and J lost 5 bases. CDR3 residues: CASSRQGDQPQHF. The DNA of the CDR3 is TGTGCCAGCAGCAGACAGGGGGATCAGCCCCAGCATTTT.

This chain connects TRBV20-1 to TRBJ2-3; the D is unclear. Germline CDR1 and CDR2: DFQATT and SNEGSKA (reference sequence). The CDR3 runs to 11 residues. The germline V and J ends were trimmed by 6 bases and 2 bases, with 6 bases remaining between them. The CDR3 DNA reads TGCAGTGCCCTATTCACAGATACGCAGTATTTT. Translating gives CSALFTDTQYF.

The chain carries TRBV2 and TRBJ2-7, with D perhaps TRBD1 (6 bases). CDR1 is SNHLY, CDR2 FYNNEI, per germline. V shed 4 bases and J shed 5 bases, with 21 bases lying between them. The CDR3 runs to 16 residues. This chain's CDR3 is CASSGGPGHNVDEQYF. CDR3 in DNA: TGTGCCAGCAGTGGGGGACCGGGACATAACGTGGACGAGCAGTACTTC.

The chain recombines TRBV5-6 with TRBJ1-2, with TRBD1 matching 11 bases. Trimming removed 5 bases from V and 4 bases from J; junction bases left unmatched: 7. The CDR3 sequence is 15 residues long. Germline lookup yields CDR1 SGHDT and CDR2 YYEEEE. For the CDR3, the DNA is TGTGCCAGCAGAACGGACAGGGGGCGCAGCTATGGCTACACCTTC. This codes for CASRTDRGRSYGYTF.

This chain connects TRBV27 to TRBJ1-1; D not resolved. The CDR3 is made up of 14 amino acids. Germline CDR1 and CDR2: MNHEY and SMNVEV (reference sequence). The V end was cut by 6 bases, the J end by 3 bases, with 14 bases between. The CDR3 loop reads CASRPGSFHTEAFF. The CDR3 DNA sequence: TGTGCCAGCAGGCCGGGATCCTTTCACACTGAAGCTTTCTTT.

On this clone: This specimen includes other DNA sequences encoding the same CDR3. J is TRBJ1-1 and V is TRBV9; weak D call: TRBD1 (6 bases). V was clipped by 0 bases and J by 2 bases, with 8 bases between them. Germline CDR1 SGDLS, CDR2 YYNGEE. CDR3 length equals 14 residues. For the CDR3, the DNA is TGTGCCAGCAGCGTAGGGACAGTTAACACTGAAGCTTTCTTT. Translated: CASSVGTVNTEAFF.

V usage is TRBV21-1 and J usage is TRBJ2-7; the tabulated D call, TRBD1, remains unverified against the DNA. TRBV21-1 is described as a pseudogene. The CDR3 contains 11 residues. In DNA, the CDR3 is TGTGCCAGCAGCTCAGGATACGAGCAGTACTTC. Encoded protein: CASSSGYEQYF.

CDR3 nucleotide sequence: TGCGCCAGCAGCCCCGGGAGCGGGAGCTTCTACGAGCAGTACTTC. Translated, it gives CASSPGSGSFYEQYF. The chain employs TRBV5-1 and TRBJ2-7; 8 bases map to TRBD2. The germline V gene encodes CDR1 SGHRS and CDR2 YFSETQ. The CDR3 runs to 15 residues. The V and J ends lost 4 bases and 3 bases, in that order; junction bases with no gene match: 9.

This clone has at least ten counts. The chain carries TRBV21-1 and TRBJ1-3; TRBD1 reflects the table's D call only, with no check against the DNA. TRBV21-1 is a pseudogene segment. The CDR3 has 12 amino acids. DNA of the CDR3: TGTGCCTTTGACAGGGTCGGAAACACCATATATTTT. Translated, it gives CAFDRVGNTIYF.

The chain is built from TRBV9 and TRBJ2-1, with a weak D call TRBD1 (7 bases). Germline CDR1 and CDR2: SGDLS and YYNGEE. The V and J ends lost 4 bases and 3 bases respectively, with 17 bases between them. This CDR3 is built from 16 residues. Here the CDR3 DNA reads TGTGCCAGCAGCACACCACAGGGGAGGAACTACAATGAGCAGTTCTTC. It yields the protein CASSTPQGRNYNEQFF.

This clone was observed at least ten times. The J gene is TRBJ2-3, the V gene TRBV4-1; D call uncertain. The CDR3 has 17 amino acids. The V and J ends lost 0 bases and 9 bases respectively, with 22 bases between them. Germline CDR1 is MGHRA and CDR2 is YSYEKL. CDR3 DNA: TGCGCCAGCAGCCAAGATAGGGTCGTGGGCCCGTCTCGCACGCAGTATTTT. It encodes CASSQDRVVGPSRTQYF.

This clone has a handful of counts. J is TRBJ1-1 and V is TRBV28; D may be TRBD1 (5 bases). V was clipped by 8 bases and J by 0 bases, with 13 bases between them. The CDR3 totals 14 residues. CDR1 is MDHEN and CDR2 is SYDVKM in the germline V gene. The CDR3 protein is CASGIAGMNTEAFF. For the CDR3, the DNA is TGTGCCAGCGGTATAGCAGGGATGAACACTGAAGCTTTCTTT.

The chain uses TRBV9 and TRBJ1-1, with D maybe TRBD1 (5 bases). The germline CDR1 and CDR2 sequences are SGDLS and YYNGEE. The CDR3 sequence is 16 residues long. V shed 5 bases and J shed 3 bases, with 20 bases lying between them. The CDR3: CASSKRRDAIYTEAFF. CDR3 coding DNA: TGTGCCAGCAGTAAAAGGCGGGACGCTATTTACACTGAAGCTTTCTTT.

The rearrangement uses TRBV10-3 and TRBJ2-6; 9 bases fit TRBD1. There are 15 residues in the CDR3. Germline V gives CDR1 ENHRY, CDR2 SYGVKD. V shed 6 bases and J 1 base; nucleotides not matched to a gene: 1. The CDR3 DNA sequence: TGTGCCATCAGGGACAGGGGATCTGGGGCCAACGTCCTGACTTTC. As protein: CAIRDRGSGANVLTF.

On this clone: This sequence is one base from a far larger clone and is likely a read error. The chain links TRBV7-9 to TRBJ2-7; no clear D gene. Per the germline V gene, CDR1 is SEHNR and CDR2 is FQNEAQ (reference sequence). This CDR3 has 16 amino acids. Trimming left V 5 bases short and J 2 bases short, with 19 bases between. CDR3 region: CASSQDLGKGPYEQYF. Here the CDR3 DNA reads TGTGCCAGCAGCCAAGATCTGGGGAAGGGCCCCTACGAGCAGTACTTC.

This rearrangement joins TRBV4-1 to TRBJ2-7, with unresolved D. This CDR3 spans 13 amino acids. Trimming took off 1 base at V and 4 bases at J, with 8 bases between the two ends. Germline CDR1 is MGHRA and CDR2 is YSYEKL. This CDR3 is CASSQGVGYEQYF. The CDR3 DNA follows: TGCGCCAGCAGCCAAGGAGTGGGATACGAGCAGTACTTC.

The CDR3 here is CASSFGPNEQFF. The CDR3 nucleotides read TGTGCCAGCAGCTTTGGACCCAATGAGCAGTTCTTC. This rearrangement joins TRBV7-9 to TRBJ2-1; no clear D gene. Germline V gives CDR1 SEHNR, CDR2 FQNEAQ (reference sequence). This CDR3 has 12 amino acids. The ends were cut back, 3 bases at V and 6 bases at J, with 6 bases in the middle.